The 13 T cell receptor beta chains listed next were all sequenced from one sample in a study of OX40 agonist ivuxolimab in advanced cancers. Here immunoSEQ multiplex PCR was the method, and the copy in TCRdb shows in-frame clones only, minus some. Seen here are over 55,000 clones, 90% observed once, and the top ten hold more than 1.5%. Sequences were derived from CD4+ or CD8+ T cells sorted from blood, sampled in a trial of the OX40 agonist ivuxolimab. The receptors shown here come from an adult with an advanced solid tumor such as melanoma, head and neck, liver or kidney cancer.

This chain connects TRBV30 to TRBJ1-3; unclear D gene. The germline CDR1 and CDR2 sequences are GTSNPN and SVGIG (reference sequence). This CDR3 contains 14 residues. V was trimmed by 1 base and J by 4 bases, leaving 11 bases between them. The CDR3 protein is CAWSGAQEGNTIYF. CDR3 nucleotides: TGTGCCTGGAGTGGGGCTCAAGAGGGAAACACCATATATTTT.

The rearrangement uses TRBV7-9 and TRBJ2-3; either TRBD1 or TRBD2 may supply D (5 bases each). The V end lost 6 bases, the J end lost 1 base, and 20 bases lay between the germline ends. CDR1 and CDR2 from the germline V gene are SEHNR and FQNEAQ (reference sequence). This CDR3 is 17 amino acids long. CDR3 in DNA: TGTGCCAGCAGTGGGTTTTTATCTAGGGGAGGCACAGATACGCAGTATTTT. Protein: CASSGFLSRGGTDTQYF.

The V and J genes are TRBV7-9 and TRBJ2-1; D is possibly TRBD1 (5 bases). The ends were cut back, 0 bases at V and 4 bases at J, with 13 bases in the middle. The germline V gene has CDR1 SEHNR and CDR2 FQNEAQ (reference sequence). The CDR3 is 16 residues long. The CDR3 loop reads CASSLAGPLGYNEQFF. The DNA for the CDR3 is TGTGCCAGCAGCTTAGCGGGGCCCTTGGGGTACAATGAGCAGTTCTTC.

The V call is TRBV18, the J call TRBJ2-7, with TRBD1 matching over 9 bases. J was trimmed by 2 bases and V by 2 bases; bases with no gene match: 4. The CDR3 is made up of 15 amino acids. Germline CDR1 is KGHSH and CDR2 is LQKENI. CDR3: CASSPGTGTPYEQYF. Here the CDR3 DNA reads TGTGCCAGCTCACCAGGGACAGGGACCCCCTACGAGCAGTACTTC. The variable domain in full, completed from reference TRBV18 and TRBJ2-7, reads NAGVMQNPRHLVRRRGQEARLRCSPMKGHSHVYWYRQLPEEGLKFMVYLQKENIIDESGMPKERFSAEFPKEGPSILRIQQVVRGDSAAYFCASSPGTGTPYEQYFGPGTRLTVT.

V and J are TRBV29-1 and TRBJ2-2; 7 nucleotides line up with TRBD2. CDR3 length: 15 residues. In germline, CDR1 is SQVTM, CDR2 ANQGSEA. Unmatched junction bases numbered 6, after V lost 3 bases and J lost 2 bases. The CDR3 DNA reads as TGCAGCGTTGATAGCCCGGGGGGAAACACCGGGGAGCTGTTTTTT. Translated, it gives CSVDSPGGNTGELFF.

The chain carries TRBV7-9 and TRBJ1-6, with D possibly TRBD1 on 6 matching bases. V lost 5 bases to trimming and J lost 9 bases, with 11 bases between them. The CDR3 covers 13 residues. Germline V CDR1 and CDR2: SEHNR, FQNEAQ (reference sequence). In DNA form, the CDR3 reads TGTGCCAGCAGCCCGGACAGAATTTCACCCCTCCACTTT. Translating it yields CASSPDRISPLHF.

The V call is TRBV14, the J call TRBJ1-3; 10 bases align to TRBD1. CDR3 length: 16 amino acids. CDR1 and CDR2 from the germline V gene are SGHDN and FVKESK. Unmatched junction bases numbered 5, after V lost 3 bases and J lost 3 bases. The CDR3 spells CASSQLTGGFGNTIYF. The CDR3 region has the DNA TGTGCCAGCAGCCAGTTGACAGGGGGCTTTGGAAACACCATATATTTT.

The J gene is TRBJ1-4, the V gene TRBV18; TRBD1 is a possible D gene (5 bases). The CDR3 loop spans 17 amino acids. CDR1 and CDR2 from the germline V gene are KGHSH and LQKENI. Trimming took 2 bases from V and 0 from J, leaving 13 bases between them. The CDR3 sequence: CASSPRQGQTTNEKLFF. The CDR3 DNA follows: TGTGCCAGCTCACCAAGGCAGGGCCAGACAACTAATGAAAAACTGTTTTTT.

On this clone itself: This sample also contains other DNA sequences that code for the same CDR3. The CDR3 nucleotides are TGTGCCAGCAGCCTGGACAGGGGCAATCAGCCCCAGCATTTT. Protein sequence: CASSLDRGNQPQHF. The rearrangement uses TRBV5-8 and TRBJ1-5, with 8 bases matching TRBD1. The CDR3 has 14 residues. CDR1 and CDR2 (germline): SGHTS, YDEGEE. The trim removed 4 bases at V and 2 bases at J, leaving 2 bases unmatched.

The rearrangement uses TRBV19 and TRBJ1-5, with D unresolved. V gave up 4 bases and J gave up 3 bases, with 16 bases separating them. The germline CDR1 and CDR2 sequences are LNHDA and SQIVND (reference sequence). This CDR3 comprises 16 residues. This CDR3 is CASSRSLGRNNQPQHF. The CDR3 DNA follows: TGTGCCAGTAGTAGGTCATTAGGGCGGAACAATCAGCCCCAGCATTTT.

This clone was counted a few times. The genes are TRBV6-1 and TRBJ1-1; 10 bases align to TRBD1. Trimming cost V 4 bases and J 5 bases; bases outside gene matches: 1. In germline, CDR1 is MNHNS, CDR2 SASEGT. The CDR3 consists of 13 residues. The CDR3 reads CASSGQGATEAFF. In DNA form, the CDR3 reads TGTGCCAGCAGTGGACAGGGGGCTACTGAAGCTTTCTTT.

The V and J genes are TRBV7-9 and TRBJ1-1; no firm D call. The V end was cut by 5 bases, the J end by 1 base, with 11 bases between. Germline CDR1 SEHNR, CDR2 FQNEAQ (reference sequence). The CDR3 runs 14 residues. CDR3 region: CASSLQETNTEAFF. The CDR3, as DNA: TGTGCCAGCAGCCTTCAGGAAACGAACACTGAAGCTTTCTTT.

The gene calls are TRBV7-2 and TRBJ1-1; the match to TRBD1 covers 7 bases. The V and J ends lost 5 bases and 2 bases, in that order; junction bases with no gene match: 8. Germline V gene lookup returns CDR1 SGHTA and CDR2 FQGNSA. The CDR3 is 15 amino acids. DNA of the CDR3: TGTGCCAGCAGCGAGACAGGGTCTGACAACACTGAAGCTTTCTTT. It specifies CASSETGSDNTEAFF.